Following are 6 T cell receptor beta chains from one sample sequenced in a study of CD8 T cells in Susac syndrome. cDNA came from approximately 0.5 to 1 ug RNA primed by random hexamers. Each CDR3 protein is one row after TCRdb ran MiXCR on the immunoSEQ multiplex PCR reads. The sample holds 150,000 to 250,000 distinct CDR3 sequences; about 96% are singletons and the top ten take just under 0.095%. Sequenced input: CD4+ T cells from PBMCs. The receptors come from a human donor with multiple sclerosis.

CDR3 sequence reads: CSARETGPEAFF. The CDR3 nucleotides are TGCAGTGCTAGAGAAACCGGGCCTGAAGCTTTCTTT. This chain uses TRBV20-1 with TRBJ1-1; D gene unclear. V gave up 0 bases and J gave up 6 bases, with 8 bases separating them. Looked up from germline, CDR1 is DFQATT and CDR2 is SNEGSKA (reference sequence). The CDR3 spans 12 residues.

The chain links TRBV20-1 to TRBJ1-2; TRBD1 is a possible D gene (5 bases). Germline V lookup: CDR1 DFQATT, CDR2 SNEGSKA (reference sequence). V was cut by 3 bases and J by 4 bases, with 18 bases left in between. This CDR3 has 15 residues. The CDR3 here is CSARLRGRGGYGYTF. In DNA form, the CDR3 reads TGCAGTGCTAGGCTACGGGGGAGGGGTGGCTATGGCTACACCTTC.

The V and J genes are TRBV19 and TRBJ2-4; the D gene is possibly TRBD1 (6 bases). Germline V gene data show CDR1 as LNHDA and CDR2 as SQIVND (reference sequence). The length of the CDR3 is 13 residues. Trimming removed 5 bases from V and 6 bases from J, with 11 bases in between. The CDR3 coding sequence is TGTGCCAGTAGTTCGACAGGTACAAACATTCAGTACTTC. As protein: CASSSTGTNIQYF.

The rearrangement joins TRBV6-1 to TRBJ1-5; unclear D gene. V was cut by 5 bases and J by 6 bases, with 14 bases left in between. Germline CDR1 is MNHNS and CDR2 is SASEGT. The CDR3 totals 14 residues. The CDR3 nucleotides are TGTGCCAGCAGTACAAGGACCGCGGGTCAGCCCCAGCATTTT. Amino acids: CASSTRTAGQPQHF.

This chain connects TRBV24-1 to TRBJ1-1; D is perhaps TRBD1 (5 bases). Per germline, CDR1 KGHDR and CDR2 SFDVKD. The CDR3 is 15 residues long. V was clipped by 3 bases and J by 9 bases, with 19 bases between them. CDR3 in DNA: TGTGCCACCAGTGATCCACGGATAGGGGAAAATAAAGCTTTCTTT. Its translation: CATSDPRIGENKAFF.

V usage is TRBV3-1 and J usage is TRBJ1-5, with D possibly TRBD1 on 5 matching bases. The CDR3 is 15 amino acids. Between the trimmed V and J ends, which lost 4 bases and 4 bases, there was a span of 14 bases. The V gene's germline CDR1 is LGHDT and CDR2 YNNKEL (reference sequence). CDR3 sequence (DNA): TGTGCCAGCAGCCCCCACGGGGGGACTAATCAGCCCCAGCATTTT. Residues: CASSPHGGTNQPQHF. Looking up the rest from reference TRBV3-1 and TRBJ1-5 gives the full variable domain: DTAVSQTPKYLVTQMGNDKSIKCEQNLGHDTMYWYKQDSKKFLKIMFSYNNKELIINETVPNRFSPKSPDKAHLNLHINSLELGDSAVYFCASSPHGGTNQPQHFGDGTRLSIL.